The sequence of this TCR beta chain was determined in a study of human CD4 T cells and Enterobacteriaceae. Between the trimmed V and J ends, which lost 5 bases and 4 bases, there was a span of 12 bases. The CDR3 extends over 14 amino acids. Germline V CDR1 and CDR2: SGHRS, YFSETQ. Deep-level sequencing, detecting one cell in 200,000, covered ex vivo memory CD4+. Method: immunoSEQ multiplex PCR; TCRdb's copy keeps in-frame clones and lacks some. The sample gives about 29,000 clones, roughly 79% of which show up once; approximately 1.5% is in the top ten. Sorting took every CD4+ cell except CD45RA+CCR7+CD95- naive cells, reaching over 95% purity. Total CD4+ T cells and monocytes came from CD4/CD14 microbead positive selection. Sorted cells lacked CD8+, CD14+, CD16+, CD56+, CD19+ and CD25-bright cells.

Sequencing used memory CD4+ T cells from blood. V and J are TRBV5-1 and TRBJ2-2; TRBD1 might be the D (6 bases). This receptor was identified in a human donor in good health. The CDR3 loop is CASRITGSTGELFF. CDR3 nucleotides: TGCGCCAGCAGAATAACAGGGTCCACCGGGGAGCTGTTTTTT.